This T cell receptor (beta chain) originates from a study of immune heterogeneity within non-small cell lung tumors. Overall study context: Histologically, a handful of tumors were squamous cell carcinomas and nine to ten were non-squamous carcinomas. The remaining 1 tumor was not otherwise specified. Study-wide points: The correlation between local T-cell clonality and local tumor mutational burden was positive, moderate in strength and statistically significant, with R roughly 0.36.

Template was bulk tumor genomic DNA, about 620 ng per sample. Several biopsies per primary tumor were taken during surgery, spaced as far apart as possible. Untreated, newly diagnosed non-small cell lung cancer patients underwent curative surgery. The table lists this clonotype with many counts. The antigen is unknown. This CDR3 region has 15 residues. Trimming stripped 7 bases from V and 1 base from J, with 17 bases between. Germline CDR1 and CDR2: ENHRY and SYGVKD. TCR beta CDR3 amplification used multiplex PCR with 32 V and 13 J primers. MiXCR was run by TCRdb on the multiplex PCR reads, yielding one entry per CDR3 protein. This repertoire shows tens of thousands of distinct CDR3 sequences, 28% found once; its top ten account for around 4.1%.

This chain connects TRBV10-3 to TRBJ2-7; tentatively, D is TRBD2 (5 bases). Source material: lung tumor tissue. The sequence was collected from a man aged 40-55 years with non-small cell lung cancer. The CDR3 sequence: CAIKGEGIGSYEQYF. The CDR3, as DNA: TGTGCCATCAAGGGAGAAGGGATTGGGTCCTACGAGCAGTACTTC.